A single sample gave rise to the 15 T cell receptor beta chains below, sequenced in a study of blood T cell repertoires in COVID-19 (dated by TCRdb to about 2020). Libraries were constructed by the immunoSEQ multiplex PCR assay. TCRdb carries this immuneACCESS record with in-frame sequences only. Its versions omit some clonotypes, under half of them owing to an unresolved V gene in the studies checked, with the rest unexplained. The sample records 220,000 or so clones, 85% to 90% of which are singletons. The top ten constitute about 0.95% of the sample. Sequenced sample: PBMCs or T cells enriched from blood (not recorded which). The receptors stem from a middle-aged man who had been exposed to COVID-19.

The CDR3, as DNA: TGTGCCAGCAGCCCAGGGTTAGTAGACGGAGAGACCCAGTACTTC. It specifies CASSPGLVDGETQYF. This chain joins TRBV7-3 and TRBJ2-5; the D gene is possibly TRBD1 (5 bases). Trimming left V 5 bases short and J 4 bases short, with 17 bases between. The germline gives CDR1 SGHTA, CDR2 FQGTGA. This CDR3 is 15 amino acids long. Together with reference TRBV7-3 and TRBJ2-5, the CDR3 gives the full variable domain: GAGVSQTPSNKVTEKGKYVELRCDPISGHTALYWYRQSLGQGPEFLIYFQGTGAADDSGLPNDRFFAVRPEGSVSTLKIQRTERGDSAVYLCASSPGLVDGETQYFGPGTRLLVL.

In this sample, this clone turned up once. V is TRBV5-1 and J is TRBJ2-3; no clear D gene. Between the trimmed V and J ends, which lost 1 base and 0 bases, there was a span of 12 bases. This CDR3 is 16 amino acids long. Looked up from germline, CDR1 is SGHRS and CDR2 is YFSETQ. CDR3 DNA sequence: TGCGCCAGCAGCTTGATCCGCGCAACTAGCACAGATACGCAGTATTTT. Amino acid sequence: CASSLIRATSTDTQYF.

The CDR3 DNA sequence: TGTGCCAGCAGTGTCGTCGACTATGGCTACACCTTC. The encoded protein is CASSVVDYGYTF. This chain joins TRBV28 and TRBJ1-2, with unresolved D. Germline V gives CDR1 MDHEN, CDR2 SYDVKM. This CDR3 is 12 amino acids long. V gave up 5 bases and J gave up 3 bases, with 7 bases separating them.

The chain uses TRBV28 and TRBJ2-7; 8 bases are shared with TRBD1. Per the germline V gene, CDR1 is MDHEN and CDR2 is SYDVKM. V lost 5 bases, J lost 0 bases, and 9 bases stayed unmatched. The CDR3 extends over 16 amino acids. The CDR3 spells CASSPGTGRSSYEQYF. The CDR3, as DNA: TGTGCCAGCAGTCCCGGGACAGGTCGAAGCTCCTACGAGCAGTACTTC.

The rearrangement uses TRBV11-3 and TRBJ2-6, with a possible D match to TRBD1 (5 bases). V lost 5 bases, J lost 0 bases, and 8 bases lay in between. Germline CDR1 and CDR2: SGHNT and YENEEA. CDR3 length: 15 amino acids. For the CDR3, the DNA is TGTGCCAGCAGCCGAGACAGCTCTGGGGCCAACGTCCTGACTTTC. The encoded protein is CASSRDSSGANVLTF.

The chain uses TRBV23-1 and TRBJ2-1; D not resolved. TRBV23-1 falls under the ORF class, with uncertain function. This CDR3 is 13 amino acids long. V was trimmed by 0 bases and J by 5 bases, leaving 5 bases between them. In nucleotides, the CDR3 is TGCGCCAGCAGTCAATCGAGCCACAATGAGCAGTTCTTC. Its protein is CASSQSSHNEQFF.

The chain uses TRBV5-4 and TRBJ1-2, with 9 bases aligning to TRBD1. Per germline, CDR1 SGHNT and CDR2 YYREEE (reference sequence). This CDR3 is 16 amino acids long. V lost 4 bases, J lost 3 bases, and 10 bases stayed unmatched. The CDR3 sequence is CASSPLDRGGDYGYTF. DNA for the CDR3: TGTGCCAGCAGCCCACTTGACAGGGGGGGGGACTATGGCTACACCTTC.

The J gene is TRBJ2-2, the V gene TRBV12-3 or TRBV12-4, with a possible D match to TRBD1 (6 bases). Deletions cut 1 base from V and 6 bases from J, with 6 bases between. There are 13 residues in the CDR3. This chain's CDR3 is CASSLDRAGELFF. CDR3 DNA sequence: TGTGCCAGCAGTTTAGACAGGGCCGGGGAGCTGTTTTTT.

The chain joins TRBV10-3 to TRBJ2-3; 14 bases fit TRBD2. The trim removed 4 bases at V and 6 bases at J, leaving 12 bases unmatched. The CDR3 covers 18 residues. Germline values: CDR1 ENHRY, CDR2 SYGVKD. Here the CDR3 DNA reads TGTGCCATCAGTGGACAATACGGGACTAGCGGGAGCCTGGATACGCAGTATTTT. It is translated as CAISGQYGTSGSLDTQYF.

The chain links TRBV14 to TRBJ2-2; D gene uncertain. Looked up from germline, CDR1 is SGHDN and CDR2 is FVKESK. The CDR3 totals 14 residues. Trimming removed 4 bases from V and 6 bases from J, with 12 bases in between. CDR3 bases: TGTGCCAGCAGCCTCAATCAGGTCGCCGGGGAGCTGTTTTTT. This gives the protein CASSLNQVAGELFF. Variable domain in full (rest from reference TRBV14 and TRBJ2-2): EAGVTQFPSHSVIEKGQTVTLRCDPISGHDNLYWYRRVMGKEIKFLLHFVKESKQDESGMPNNRFLAERTGGTYSTLKVQPAELEDSGVYFCASSLNQVAGELFFGEGSRLTVL.

This clone appeared a single time. The genes are TRBV2 and TRBJ1-3; a weak D match, TRBD1 (6 bases). There are 14 residues in the CDR3. CDR1 is SNHLY and CDR2 is FYNNEI in the germline V gene. V lost 6 bases, J lost 5 bases, and 14 bases lay in between. CDR3 residues: CASSYTGLRNTIYF. CDR3 in DNA: TGTGCCAGCAGCTACACAGGGCTAAGAAACACCATATATTTT.

The gene calls are TRBV7-9 and TRBJ2-5; a weak D match, TRBD2 (5 bases). The CDR3 runs to 14 residues. Trimming removed 2 bases at V and 7 bases at J, with 14 bases between. CDR1 is SEHNR, CDR2 FQNEAQ, per germline (reference sequence). Here the CDR3 reads CASSLSPGVGTQYF. The CDR3 nucleotides are TGTGCCAGCAGCTTAAGCCCCGGGGTCGGGACCCAGTACTTC.

The genes are TRBV5-4 and TRBJ2-3; 11 bases match TRBD2. Germline CDR1 SGHNT, CDR2 YYREEE (reference sequence). Trimming cost V 5 bases and J 6 bases; bases outside gene matches: 8. The CDR3 covers 15 residues. CDR3 in amino acids: CASSPRTSGWDTQYF. The CDR3 DNA is TGTGCCAGCAGTCCGCGGACTAGCGGGTGGGATACGCAGTATTTT.

This clone was found once. CDR3 sequence (DNA): TGTGCCAGCAGTGAATTGGGTCTGGGGGGCCAAGAGACCCAGTACTTC. It encodes CASSELGLGGQETQYF. The genes are TRBV25-1 and TRBJ2-5, with D tentatively TRBD2 (6 bases). The CDR3 has 16 amino acids. V shed 1 base and J shed 1 base, with 13 bases lying between them. Germline V CDR1 and CDR2: MGHDK, SYGVNS.

DNA of the CDR3: TGTGCCAGCAGCCGGGGACAGGGGAGGTCGGGCTACGAGCAGTACTTC. This sequence encodes CASSRGQGRSGYEQYF. The chain joins TRBV3-1 (or the pseudogene TRBV3-2) to TRBJ2-7; 10 nucleotides agree with TRBD1. The CDR3 loop spans 16 amino acids. Germline V lookup: CDR1 LGHDT, CDR2 YNNKEL (reference sequence). The V segment lost 4 bases and the J segment 3 bases; nucleotides outside the gene matches: 9.